This T cell receptor beta chain was captured in a study of T cell responses to AZD1222 COVID-19 vaccine. Germline V gives CDR1 MDHEN, CDR2 SYDVKM. The V end was cut by 1 base, the J end by 5 bases, with 11 bases between. CDR3 length: 14 amino acids. Profiled with immunoSEQ multiplex PCR; TCRdb holds only in-frame clones, not every one. Of about 140,000 clones listed, roughly nine tenths are singletons. This clone showed up just once. The TCR comes from an adult who received the MenACWY meningococcal vaccine as a control. The sample in question was peripheral blood, obtained 28 days after the second dose of the MenACWY control vaccine. The chain recombines TRBV28 with TRBJ2-5; D is perhaps TRBD1 (6 bases). The DNA for the CDR3 is TGTGCCAGCAGTTTATTCCAGGGGCATGAGACCCAGTACTTC. This translates into CASSLFQGHETQYF.